Included here is one T cell receptor (beta chain) sequence, with context. Antigen specificity is unknown. Study processing details: What underpinned the distant-metastasis classifier for papillary thyroid cancer was the set of CDR3 differences across clinicopathological groups. TCRdb called clones again from the PCR reads with MiXCR. TCRdb, rather than the study authors, made the V and J calls. The profile shows roughly 23,000 clones, roughly 24% of them singletons. Thyroid surgery was preceded by no treatment in any patient. CDR1 is SGHAT and CDR2 is FQNNGV in the germline V gene. This CDR3 spans 15 amino acids. Trimming took off 4 bases at V and 5 bases at J, with 17 bases between the two ends. This record comes from a study of metastatic and nonmetastatic thyroid tumors. Findings and limits, study-wide: The study reportedly found significantly higher TCR beta diversity in malignant thyroid tumors than benign nodules, in blood and tumor.

J is TRBJ2-5 and V is TRBV11-2; D gene ambiguous. Sequenced input: blood. The source of this sequence is a male donor with papillary thyroid cancer or a benign thyroid nodule (not recorded which). Some clones in this sample may be carry-over from other donors' samples. The CDR3 DNA sequence: TGTGCCAGCAGCTCCTTAGCAGACTTGTCGGAGACCCAGTACTTC. This gives the protein CASSSLADLSETQYF.